The subject of this entry is one T cell receptor beta chain. As yet, its antigen is unknown. This sample stems from a study of tumor-infiltrating lymphocytes in primary liver carcinoma. Study-wide findings and caveats: The 250 largest clones made up significantly more of tumor than blood repertoires (p = 0.039). Only about 7.5-24% of top clones appeared in all five tumor regions.

The CDR3 extends over 17 amino acids. Trimming pared 5 bases from V and 0 bases from J, leaving 14 bases between. CDR1 and CDR2 (germline): MDHEN, SYDVKM. Using a constant-region primer together with ProtoScript II reverse transcriptase, TCR beta cDNA was made from roughly 520 ng of total RNA. Modified slightly, ARM-PCR produced TCR beta libraries over three nested multiplex PCR rounds. The study ran its first two PCR rounds for around 10 cycles each, using TRBV1-TRBV30 forward primers and a C-beta reverse primer. A single record per CDR3 protein comes from TCRdb applying MiXCR to the multiplex PCR reads. The table lists more than 100,000 distinct CDR3 sequences, about 68% of them singletons, with approximately 10% in the top ten. RNA and DNA were co-extracted from roughly 20-30 mg of unsorted bulk tissue.

The TCR was taken from a woman aged 55-69 years with primary liver carcinoma and hepatitis B virus infection. The genes are TRBV28 and TRBJ2-6; D might be TRBD1 (6 bases). Sample: liver tumor tissue from sampling region 1. The subset: tumor region T1, superior pole. In nucleotides, the CDR3 is TGTGCCAGCAGTCCCGTGGGGGCTCACTCTGGGGCCAACGTCCTGACTTTC. Encoded protein: CASSPVGAHSGANVLTF.